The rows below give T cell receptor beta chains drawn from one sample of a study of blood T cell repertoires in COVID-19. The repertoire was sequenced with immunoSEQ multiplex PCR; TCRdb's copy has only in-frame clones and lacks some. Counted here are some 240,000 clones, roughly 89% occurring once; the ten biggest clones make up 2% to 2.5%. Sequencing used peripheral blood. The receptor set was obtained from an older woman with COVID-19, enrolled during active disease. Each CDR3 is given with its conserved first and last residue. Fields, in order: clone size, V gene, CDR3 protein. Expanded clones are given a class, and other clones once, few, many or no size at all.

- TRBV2 CASEQGNYGYTF
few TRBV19 CASSRGGYSNQPQHF
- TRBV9 CASSVQGYTEAFF
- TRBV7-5 CASSLGSYGYTF
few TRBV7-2 CASSPRSGGNQPQHF
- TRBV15 CATSRGIKTGVMLFF
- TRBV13 CASSLGLVAAFF
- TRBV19 CASSIARQTNTEAFF
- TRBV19 CASTPGQGVQPQHF
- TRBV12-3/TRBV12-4 CASTTGQFYGYTF
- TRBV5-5 CASSPQTTVNTEAFF
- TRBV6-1 CASSDRGSRGYTF
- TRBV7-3 CASSQDRGDTEAFF
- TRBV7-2 CASSSLDRTNEKLFF
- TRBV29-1 CSVVPPDSSYNEQFF
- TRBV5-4 CASSLGSGGADTQYF
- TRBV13 CASSPRGRGEKLFF
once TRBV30 CAWSRPGADMPQHF
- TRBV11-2 CASSPGYYTEAFF
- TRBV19 CASNRGGFNTEAFF
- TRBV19 CASRTQTDRGEPPEAFF
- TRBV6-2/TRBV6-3 CASSYVRDRSIIGTEAFF
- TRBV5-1 CASTTGQGLTDTQYF
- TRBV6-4 CASSVTLDTEAFF
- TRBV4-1 CASSQLQGSNTIYF
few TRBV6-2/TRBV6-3 CASSSGLSYTF